Listed below are T cell receptor beta chains from one sample, sequenced in a study of shared clonotypes between healthy human individuals. Sequenced by immunoSEQ multiplex PCR; TCRdb stores in-frame clones only, minus some. Among over 2 million clones listed, 95% were seen once. Sequencing was done on a sample of naive CD4+ T cells sorted from blood. Receptors originate from a man aged 18 to 30 in good health. The conserved cysteine and the conserved F or W are not part of the CDR3 here.

j_call	v_call	cdr3_aa
TRBJ2-4	TRBV15	ATSRDRGSPIQY
TRBJ2-7	TRBV7-9	ASSPRLAGKSSYEQY
TRBJ2-1	TRBV4-1	ASSQDRDRVSGEQF
TRBJ1-1	TRBV28	ASSSPGLMNSEAF
TRBJ1-1	TRBV10-3	AIRGATTEAF
TRBJ1-2	TRBV2	ASSEVKGGSWYGYT
TRBJ2-7	TRBV5-4	ASSLGELSSYEQY
TRBJ2-7	TRBV5-6	ASSLGREQY
TRBJ2-6	TRBV30	AWSAHSGANVLT
TRBJ1-2	TRBV19	ASSIGPSVRGYT
TRBJ2-1	TRBV10-3	AIRASGSSYNEQF
TRBJ1-2	TRBV9	ASSVAGGYT
TRBJ1-1	TRBV7-9	ASSPVRTGSAEAF
TRBJ1-6	TRBV7-2	ASSLGQGFSPLH
TRBJ1-2	TRBV28	ASSPTALRGYGYT
TRBJ2-7	TRBV19	ASSIGRILGEQY
TRBJ2-1	TRBV29-1	SVEDLVWGQQYNEQF
TRBJ2-3	TRBV6-5	ASSRLAGSADTQY
TRBJ1-4	TRBV27	ASTPRGTTNEKLF
TRBJ1-2	TRBV4-1	ASSHPGQGFIYGYT
TRBJ2-1	TRBV7-8	ASSLVAGEVYNEQF
TRBJ1-1	TRBV5-1	ASSWGDPRGSTEAF
TRBJ2-2	TRBV5-1	ASSILQGAGTGELF